This T cell receptor (beta chain) was documented in a study of CD8+ T cells in alopecia areata. At the level of the study: Treated individuals took tofacitinib by mouth, 5 to 10 mg twice daily. Notes on the study in general: Under tofacitinib, fewer expanded CD8+ clones appeared among the top 100 scalp clones. The presence of one nonresponder keeps the tie between baseline CD8+ expansion and response uncertain. Among the cells sequenced in scalp samples are also the resident alphabeta T cells of normal skin.

Treatment defined: oral pan-JAK inhibitor, 5-10 mg twice daily. Extracted RNA was reverse transcribed, and the resulting cDNA served as sequencing template. Profiling relied on immunoSEQ multiplex PCR, and the TCRdb table lists in-frame clones only, not all of them. The table shows about 74,000 clones, with 29% occurring only once. Comment on this clone: Its antigen is still unknown.

This clonotype was sampled from a human donor with alopecia areata. The sample here was CD8+ T cells sorted from blood, taken at week 4, from a patient treated with tofacitinib.

CDR3 sequence (DNA): TGTGCCACCAGCAGAGCAGTTTACAGGGAGCCCTACAATGAGCAGTTCTTC. Translated: CATSRAVYREPYNEQFF. The chain is built from TRBV15 and TRBJ2-1; TRBD1 might be the D (6 bases). This CDR3 has 17 residues. The V end lost 1 base, the J end lost 2 bases, and 15 bases lay between the germline ends. Germline V gives CDR1 LNHNV, CDR2 YYDKDF (reference sequence).